Below are 24 T cell receptor beta chains sequenced from a single sample in a study of T cell clones after liver transplantation. Clones were read by immunoSEQ multiplex PCR, and TCRdb kept only the in-frame ones, dropping some. The data contain roughly 4,500 clones, 25% to 30% of them singletons. TCRbeta sequences of proliferating CFSE-low MLR cells were labeled alloreactive. Antigen specificity for these receptors is unknown. The sample taken for sequencing was CD4+ T cells from cultured PBMCs. The origin of the receptors is a human patient who received a liver transplant. A subset of T cells may come from the graft donor.

The CDR3 spells CALREGGSDTQYF. For the CDR3, the DNA is TGTGCCCTCCGAGAGGGTGGGTCGGATACGCAGTATTTT. This chain uses TRBV10-3 with TRBJ2-3; a weak D match, TRBD2 (5 bases). The CDR3 is made up of 13 amino acids. Germline-derived CDR1 and CDR2 are ENHRY and SYGVKD. Trimming removed 11 bases from V and 6 bases from J, with 18 bases in between.

The genes are TRBV10-3 and TRBJ2-5, with D tentatively TRBD1 or TRBD2 (5 bases each). CDR1 and CDR2 (germline): ENHRY, SYGVKD. The CDR3 spans 14 residues. Trimming pared 2 bases from V and 4 bases from J, leaving 11 bases between. The CDR3 DNA follows: TGTGCCATCAGTGAGGTTGGGGGTCGAGAGACCCAGTACTTC. Translated: CAISEVGGRETQYF.

In this sample, this clone is medium-sized. The gene calls are TRBV7-2 and TRBJ1-2; 7 positions agree with TRBD1. Trimming took 5 bases from V and 3 from J; bases not matched to a gene: 6. There are 14 residues in the CDR3. Germline values: CDR1 SGHTA, CDR2 FQGNSA. The CDR3 spells CASSLDRVHYGYTF. CDR3 nucleotides: TGTGCCAGCAGCCTCGACAGGGTACACTATGGCTACACCTTC.

J is TRBJ2-7 and V is TRBV7-2; possibly TRBD2 for D (5 bases). V lost 2 bases, J lost 1 base, and 9 bases lay in between. Germline V gene lookup returns CDR1 SGHTA and CDR2 FQGNSA. This CDR3 is 14 amino acids long. CDR3 in amino acids: CASSLTTGSYEQYF. In nucleotides, the CDR3 is TGTGCCAGCAGCTTAACGACGGGGTCCTACGAGCAGTACTTC. The full variable domain, rest sourced from reference TRBV7-2 and TRBJ2-7, is GAGVSQSPSNKVTEKGKDVELRCDPISGHTALYWYRQSLGQGLEFLIYFQGNSAPDKSGLPSDRFSAERTGGSVSTLTIQRTQQEDSAVYLCASSLTTGSYEQYFGPGTRLTVT.

The table lists this clone with a few counts. V is TRBV7-2 and J is TRBJ2-1; 9 nucleotides line up with TRBD1. The CDR3 has 15 amino acids. Germline CDR1 SGHTA, CDR2 FQGNSA. With V trimmed by 5 bases and J by 7 bases, 9 bases remained unmatched. The CDR3 loop reads CASSGTGRYVNEQFF. The CDR3 DNA sequence: TGTGCCAGCAGCGGGACAGGGAGATATGTAAATGAGCAGTTCTTC.

This clone was counted only a few times. The rearrangement links TRBV4-3 to TRBJ1-6; D is ambiguous. CDR3 length equals 14 residues. Trimming removed 4 bases at V and 7 bases at J, with 11 bases between. Germline V gives CDR1 LGHNA, CDR2 YSLEER. The CDR3 nucleotides are TGCGCCAGCAGCCCAGATCCGAGGAATTCACCCCTCCACTTT. The encoded protein is CASSPDPRNSPLHF.

This clone rates as medium-sized. This chain connects TRBV6-5 to TRBJ2-3; weak D call: TRBD1 (6 bases). This CDR3 is built from 13 residues. V lost 6 bases and J 3 bases, leaving 10 bases between the germline ends. CDR1 and CDR2 (germline): MNHEY, SVGAGI. CDR3 in DNA: TGTGCCAGCAGGCTACAGGGAACAGATACGCAGTATTTT. Translated: CASRLQGTDTQYF.

The chain carries TRBV5-4 and TRBJ2-1; TRBD2 agrees at 10 bases. The CDR3 spans 16 residues. Per the germline V gene, CDR1 is SGHNT and CDR2 is YYREEE (reference sequence). Trimming removed 4 bases from V and 5 bases from J; junction bases left unmatched: 9. CDR3 sequence reads: CASSEGLARGNNEQFF. In DNA form, the CDR3 reads TGTGCCAGCAGCGAGGGACTAGCGAGGGGGAACAATGAGCAGTTCTTC.

This clone is large by share. Within the sample, other DNA sequences also encode this same CDR3. The J gene is TRBJ1-4, the V gene TRBV18, with D hard to call. With 1 base removed from V and 0 bases from J, the gap between germline ends came to 6 bases. The CDR3 covers 15 residues. Germline V gene lookup returns CDR1 KGHSH and CDR2 LQKENI. The CDR3 spells CASSPLGATNEKLFF. CDR3 bases: TGTGCCAGCTCACCACTCGGTGCAACTAATGAAAAACTGTTTTTT. Full variable domain (outside the CDR3, taken from reference TRBV18 and TRBJ1-4): NAGVMQNPRHLVRRRGQEARLRCSPMKGHSHVYWYRQLPEEGLKFMVYLQKENIIDESGMPKERFSAEFPKEGPSILRIQQVVRGDSAAYFCASSPLGATNEKLFFGSGTQLSVL.

The rearrangement joins TRBV7-3 to TRBJ2-5, with TRBD2 as a possible D gene (6 bases). V lost 3 bases and J lost 5, with 13 bases in between. Germline loops: CDR1 SGHTA, CDR2 FQGTGA. This CDR3 has 14 residues. The CDR3, as DNA: TGTGCCAGCAGCTTTGGGGGGACGCGGGAGACCCAGTACTTC. It encodes CASSFGGTRETQYF.

The chain couples TRBV5-1 to TRBJ2-1; D perhaps matches TRBD1 (6 bases). V shed 3 bases and J shed 0 bases, with 7 bases lying between them. Germline CDR1 SGHRS, CDR2 YFSETQ. This CDR3 spans 14 amino acids. In DNA form, the CDR3 reads TGCGCCAGCAGCTGGACAGCCTCCTACAATGAGCAGTTCTTC. Protein product: CASSWTASYNEQFF. Full variable domain (rest looked up from reference TRBV5-1 and TRBJ2-1): KAGVTQTPRYLIKTRGQQVTLSCSPISGHRSVSWYQQTPGQGLQFLFEYFSETQRNKGNFPGRFSGRQFSNSRSEMNVSTLELGDSALYLCASSWTASYNEQFFGPGTRLTVL.

Concerning this clone: One junction end does not reproduce the germline sequence, and a read error may be involved. This sequence joins TRBV19 and TRBJ2-3; D is possibly TRBD2 (5 bases). This CDR3 has 16 residues. Per the germline V gene, CDR1 is LNHDA and CDR2 is SQIVND (reference sequence). The CDR3 loop is CASRGSCRTYTDTHYF. CDR3 nucleotide sequence: TGTGCCAGTAGGGGGTCTTGCAGGACTTACACAGATACGCATTATTTT. Combining the CDR3 with reference TRBV19 and TRBJ2-3 gives the whole variable domain DGGITQSPKYLFRKEGQNVTLSCEQNLNHDAMYWYRQDPGQGLRLIYYSQIVNDFQKGDIAEGYSVSREKKESFPLTVTSAQKNPTAFYLCASRGSCRTYTDTHYFGPGTRLTVL.

The chain employs TRBV7-9 and TRBJ1-2; maybe TRBD1 (5 bases). V gave up 5 bases and J gave up 5 bases, with 9 bases separating them. The germline gives CDR1 SEHNR, CDR2 FQNEAQ (reference sequence). The CDR3 sequence is 12 residues long. For the CDR3, the DNA is TGTGCCAGCAGCCCGGGGGAGTATGGCTACACCTTC. Translation gives CASSPGEYGYTF.

The chain joins TRBV2 to TRBJ1-1; D not resolved. The CDR3 is 13 residues long. Trimming shortened V by 4 bases and J by 2 bases, and 8 bases separated the two germline ends. From germline, CDR1 is SNHLY and CDR2 FYNNEI. CDR3 protein: CASSGPSNTEAFF. CDR3 nucleotide sequence: TGTGCCAGCAGTGGTCCGAGCAACACTGAAGCTTTCTTT.

The genes are TRBV6-6 and TRBJ2-1, with D tentatively TRBD2 (6 bases). There are 14 residues in the CDR3. The germline V and J ends were trimmed by 2 bases and 4 bases, with 9 bases remaining between them. Germline CDR1 and CDR2: MNHNY and SVGAGI (reference sequence). CDR3 residues: CASSYMAGYNEQFF. The CDR3 coding sequence is TGTGCCAGCAGTTACATGGCGGGGTACAATGAGCAGTTCTTC.

V gene TRBV5-1 combines with J gene TRBJ2-3, with D perhaps matching TRBD2 (6 bases). CDR3 length: 16 amino acids. Trimming removed 2 bases at V and 3 bases at J, with 16 bases between. CDR1 and CDR2 from the germline V gene are SGHRS and YFSETQ. CDR3 nucleotides: TGCGCCAGCAGCTTTGGAGCGGGCTACCTGACAGATACGCAGTATTTT. It yields the protein CASSFGAGYLTDTQYF. The complete variable domain, with remaining parts taken from reference TRBV5-1 and TRBJ2-3, reads KAGVTQTPRYLIKTRGQQVTLSCSPISGHRSVSWYQQTPGQGLQFLFEYFSETQRNKGNFPGRFSGRQFSNSRSEMNVSTLELGDSALYLCASSFGAGYLTDTQYFGPGTRLTVL.

V gene TRBV7-2 combines with J gene TRBJ2-3, with TRBD1 as a possible D gene (6 bases). Germline values: CDR1 SGHTA, CDR2 FQGNSA. This CDR3 is 13 amino acids long. The V end lost 7 bases, the J end lost 2 bases, and 10 bases lay between the germline ends. Here the CDR3 DNA reads TGTGCCAGCACCGACAGGACCACAGATACGCAGTATTTT. Amino acids: CASTDRTTDTQYF.

This clone was seen only a few times. J is TRBJ2-3 and V is TRBV6-5; D is undetermined. Germline CDR1 MNHEY, CDR2 SVGAGI. The CDR3 is made up of 14 amino acids. V lost 7 bases, J lost 0 bases, and 11 bases lay in between. The CDR3 DNA is TGTGCCAGCAAAATCCTAGGGAGCACAGATACGCAGTATTTT. It specifies CASKILGSTDTQYF.

The rearrangement links TRBV7-9 to TRBJ2-5; TRBD2 matches at 8 bases. Losses at the gene ends were 8 bases for V and 5 bases for J; bases not matched to a gene: 10. The CDR3 length is 14 residues. Germline lookup yields CDR1 SEHNR and CDR2 FQNEAQ (reference sequence). In DNA form, the CDR3 reads TGTGCCAGCCTCAGGTCTAGCGGGTGGGAGACCCAGTACTTC. This sequence encodes CASLRSSGWETQYF.

This clone has a handful of counts. The chain combines TRBV28 with TRBJ1-5; possibly TRBD1 for D (6 bases). Trimming removed 4 bases at V and 0 bases at J, with 19 bases between. CDR3 length equals 18 residues. Germline V lookup: CDR1 MDHEN, CDR2 SYDVKM. This chain's CDR3 is CASSSGGRLSYSNQPQHF. In DNA form, the CDR3 reads TGTGCCAGCAGTTCTGGGGGCCGCTTGTCGTATAGCAATCAGCCCCAGCATTTT.

In this sample, this clone is large (0.1 to 1%). The gene calls are TRBV6-6 and TRBJ2-3; 10 bases are a match to TRBD1. CDR1 MNHNY and CDR2 SVGAGI come from the germline V gene (reference sequence). The CDR3 is 16 amino acids. V dropped 5 bases and J dropped 3; count of bases not matched to a gene: 8. The CDR3 DNA reads TGTGCCAGCAGTAACAGGGGACAGGGGATGACAGATACGCAGTATTTT. Protein: CASSNRGQGMTDTQYF.

By proportion, this clone is medium-sized. The CDR3 DNA reads as TGTGCCAGCAGCGGAGGGGTGAACACCGGGGAGCTGTTTTTT. It is translated as CASSGGVNTGELFF. The V gene is TRBV5-5, the J gene TRBJ2-2; a weak D match, TRBD2 (6 bases). With 4 bases removed from V and 1 base from J, the gap between germline ends came to 8 bases. Germline loops: CDR1 SGHKS, CDR2 YYEKEE (reference sequence). The CDR3 extends over 14 amino acids.

This clone appeared a few times. J is TRBJ1-3 and V is TRBV9; D gene uncertain. Germline V gives CDR1 SGDLS, CDR2 YYNGEE. V shed 1 base and J shed 2 bases, with 4 bases lying between them. There are 13 residues in the CDR3. CDR3 in amino acids: CASSVFAGNTIYF. CDR3 coding DNA: TGTGCCAGCAGCGTATTTGCTGGAAACACCATATATTTT.

The rearrangement uses TRBV7-2 and TRBJ2-5; unclear D gene. V was shortened by 4 bases and J by 2 bases, with 11 bases between the two germline ends. The CDR3 has 14 residues. CDR1 SGHTA and CDR2 FQGNSA come from the germline V gene. In DNA form, the CDR3 reads TGTGCCAGCAGCTGGGCCCAACTTCAAGAGACCCAGTACTTC. It yields the protein CASSWAQLQETQYF. Combining the CDR3 with reference TRBV7-2 and TRBJ2-5 gives the whole variable domain GAGVSQSPSNKVTEKGKDVELRCDPISGHTALYWYRQSLGQGLEFLIYFQGNSAPDKSGLPSDRFSAERTGGSVSTLTIQRTQQEDSAVYLCASSWAQLQETQYFGPGTRLLVL.